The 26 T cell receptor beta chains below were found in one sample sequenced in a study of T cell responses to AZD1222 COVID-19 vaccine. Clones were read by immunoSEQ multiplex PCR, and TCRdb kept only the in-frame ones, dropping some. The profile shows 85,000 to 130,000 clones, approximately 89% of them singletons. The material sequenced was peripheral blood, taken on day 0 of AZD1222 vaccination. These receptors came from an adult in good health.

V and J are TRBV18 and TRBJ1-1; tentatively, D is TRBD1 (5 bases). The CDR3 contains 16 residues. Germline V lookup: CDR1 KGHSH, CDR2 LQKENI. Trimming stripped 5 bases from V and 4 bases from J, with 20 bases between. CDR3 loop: CASSTKEIQGGTEAFF. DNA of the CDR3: TGTGCCAGCTCAACAAAGGAGATCCAGGGAGGCACTGAAGCTTTCTTT.

The CDR3 loop is CAISESHEQFF. CDR3 DNA: TGTGCCATCAGTGAGTCCCATGAGCAGTTCTTC. V gene TRBV10-3 combines with J gene TRBJ2-1, with unresolved D. The CDR3 totals 11 residues. Between the trimmed V and J ends, which lost 0 bases and 8 bases, there was a span of 2 bases. Germline CDR1 reads ENHRY; CDR2 reads SYGVKD.

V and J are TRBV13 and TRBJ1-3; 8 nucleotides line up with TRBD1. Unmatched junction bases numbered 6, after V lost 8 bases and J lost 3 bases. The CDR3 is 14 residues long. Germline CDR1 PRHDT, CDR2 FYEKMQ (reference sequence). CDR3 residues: CASADRGSGNTIYF. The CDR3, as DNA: TGTGCCAGCGCCGACAGGGGCAGTGGAAACACCATATATTTT.

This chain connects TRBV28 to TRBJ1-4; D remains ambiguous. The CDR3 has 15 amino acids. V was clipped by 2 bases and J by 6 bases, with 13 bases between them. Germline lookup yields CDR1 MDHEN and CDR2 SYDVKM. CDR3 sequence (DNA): TGTGCCAGCAGTTTAGGAGGTAGGGCTGATGAAAAACTGTTTTTT. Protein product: CASSLGGRADEKLFF.

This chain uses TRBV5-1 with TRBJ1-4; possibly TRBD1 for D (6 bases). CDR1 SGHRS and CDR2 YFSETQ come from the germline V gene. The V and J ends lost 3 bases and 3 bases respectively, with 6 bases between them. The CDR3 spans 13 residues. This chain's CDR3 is CASSSGANEKLFF. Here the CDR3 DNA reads TGCGCCAGCAGCTCAGGGGCTAATGAAAAACTGTTTTTT.

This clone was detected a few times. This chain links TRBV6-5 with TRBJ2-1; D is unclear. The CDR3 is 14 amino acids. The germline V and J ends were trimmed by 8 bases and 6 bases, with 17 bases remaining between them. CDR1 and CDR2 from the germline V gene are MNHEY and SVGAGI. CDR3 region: CASDPNRNLNEQFF. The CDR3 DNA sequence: TGTGCCAGCGACCCTAATCGTAACCTCAATGAGCAGTTCTTC.

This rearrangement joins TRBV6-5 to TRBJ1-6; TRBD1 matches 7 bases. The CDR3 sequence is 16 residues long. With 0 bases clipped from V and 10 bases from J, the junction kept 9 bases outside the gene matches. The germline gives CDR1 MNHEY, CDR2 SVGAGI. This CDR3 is CASSYSSGRGMSPLHF. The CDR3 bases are TGTGCCAGCAGTTACTCGAGCGGCAGGGGGATGTCACCCCTCCACTTT.

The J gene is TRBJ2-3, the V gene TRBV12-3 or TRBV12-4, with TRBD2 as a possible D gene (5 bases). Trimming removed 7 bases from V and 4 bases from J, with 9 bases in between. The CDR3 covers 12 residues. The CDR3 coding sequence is TGTGCCAGCATGGGGAGATCAGATACGCAGTATTTT. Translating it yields CASMGRSDTQYF.

The CDR3 DNA is TGTGCCAGCAGCTTAGAGGGGATGAGGGGCTACACCTTC. Protein sequence: CASSLEGMRGYTF. The chain carries TRBV7-2 and TRBJ1-2; D perhaps matches TRBD1 (5 bases). The CDR3 consists of 13 residues. Germline V gene sequence: CDR1 SGHTA, CDR2 FQGNSA. The germline V and J ends were trimmed by 1 base and 8 bases, with 11 bases remaining between them.

CDR3 residues: CASSAGYLNTEAFF. The CDR3 bases are TGTGCCAGCAGTGCGGGATATCTGAACACTGAAGCTTTCTTT. The genes are TRBV2 and TRBJ1-1, with D hard to call. The CDR3 loop spans 14 amino acids. The ends were cut back, 4 bases at V and 0 bases at J, with 9 bases in the middle. Per the germline V gene, CDR1 is SNHLY and CDR2 is FYNNEI.

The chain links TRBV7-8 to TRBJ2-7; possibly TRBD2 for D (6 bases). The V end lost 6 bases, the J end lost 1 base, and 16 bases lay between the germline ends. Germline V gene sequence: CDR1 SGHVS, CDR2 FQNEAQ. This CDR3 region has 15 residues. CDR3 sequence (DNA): TGTGCCAGCAGTCCGGAGGGGTATGGTTCCTACGAGCAGTACTTC. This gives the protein CASSPEGYGSYEQYF.

In DNA form, the CDR3 reads TGTGCCAGCAGTGAACTCTACGAGCAGTACTTC. The encoded protein is CASSELYEQYF. The chain couples TRBV6-1 to TRBJ2-7; D is ambiguous. Germline V gene lookup returns CDR1 MNHNS and CDR2 SASEGT. Trimming stripped 2 bases from V and 3 bases from J, with 2 bases between. The CDR3 covers 11 residues.

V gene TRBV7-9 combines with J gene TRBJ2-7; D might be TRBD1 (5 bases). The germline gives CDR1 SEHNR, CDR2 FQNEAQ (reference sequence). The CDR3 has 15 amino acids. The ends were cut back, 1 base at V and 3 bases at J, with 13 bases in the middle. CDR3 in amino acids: CASSLVRAGNYEQYF. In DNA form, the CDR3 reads TGTGCCAGCAGCTTAGTCAGGGCTGGAAACTACGAGCAGTACTTC. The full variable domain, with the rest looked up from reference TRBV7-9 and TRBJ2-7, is DTGVSQNPRHKITKRGQNVTFRCDPISEHNRLYWYRQTLGQGPEFLTYFQNEAQLEKSRLLSDRFSAERPKGSFSTLEIQRTEQGDSAMYLCASSLVRAGNYEQYFGPGTRLTVT.

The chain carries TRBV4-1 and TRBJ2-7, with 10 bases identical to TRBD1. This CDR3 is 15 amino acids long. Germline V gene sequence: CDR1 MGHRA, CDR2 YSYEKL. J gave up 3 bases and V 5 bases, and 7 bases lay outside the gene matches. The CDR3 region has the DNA TGCGCCAGCAGCTCTGAAGGGGACAGGGGCTACGAGCAGTACTTC. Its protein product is CASSSEGDRGYEQYF.

This chain's CDR3 is CASRVEVAGNQPQHF. As DNA, the CDR3 is TGTGCCAGCAGGGTGGAGGTAGCGGGCAATCAGCCCCAGCATTTT. The chain uses TRBV2 and TRBJ1-5; D ambiguous. This CDR3 spans 15 amino acids. Germline CDR1 reads SNHLY; CDR2 reads FYNNEI. With 6 bases removed from V and 2 bases from J, the gap between germline ends came to 14 bases.

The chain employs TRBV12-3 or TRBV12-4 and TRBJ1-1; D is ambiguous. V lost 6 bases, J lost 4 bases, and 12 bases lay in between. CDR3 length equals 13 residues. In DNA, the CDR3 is TGTGCCAGCAGCCTGACGGAGCGCACTGAAGCTTTCTTT. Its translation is CASSLTERTEAFF.

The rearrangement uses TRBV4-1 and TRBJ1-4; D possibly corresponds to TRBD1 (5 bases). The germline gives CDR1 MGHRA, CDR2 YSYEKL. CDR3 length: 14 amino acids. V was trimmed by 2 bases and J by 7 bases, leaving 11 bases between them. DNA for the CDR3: TGCGCCAGCAGCCAACCCGGGAGGGGTGAAAAACTGTTTTTT. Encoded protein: CASSQPGRGEKLFF.

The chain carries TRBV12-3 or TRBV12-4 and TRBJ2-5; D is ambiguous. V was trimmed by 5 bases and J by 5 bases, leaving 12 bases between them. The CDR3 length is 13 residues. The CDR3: CASSRALRETQYF. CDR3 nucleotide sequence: TGTGCCAGCAGTCGAGCCCTTAGGGAGACCCAGTACTTC.

Here the CDR3 DNA reads TGTGCCAGCAGTGTAGGGACCAATTCACCCCTCCACTTT. Protein sequence: CASSVGTNSPLHF. This rearrangement joins TRBV6-4 to TRBJ1-6; D is perhaps TRBD1 (5 bases). Per the germline V gene, CDR1 is MRHNA and CDR2 is SNTAGT. The CDR3 covers 13 residues. V dropped 4 bases and J dropped 7 bases, with 8 bases sitting between them.

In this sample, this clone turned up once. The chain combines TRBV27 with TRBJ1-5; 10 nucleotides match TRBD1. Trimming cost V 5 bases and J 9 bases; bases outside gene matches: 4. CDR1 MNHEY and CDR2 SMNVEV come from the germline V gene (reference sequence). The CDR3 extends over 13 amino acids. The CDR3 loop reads CASSPGQGTPQHF. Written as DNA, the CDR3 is TGTGCCAGCAGTCCGGGACAGGGGACGCCCCAGCATTTT.

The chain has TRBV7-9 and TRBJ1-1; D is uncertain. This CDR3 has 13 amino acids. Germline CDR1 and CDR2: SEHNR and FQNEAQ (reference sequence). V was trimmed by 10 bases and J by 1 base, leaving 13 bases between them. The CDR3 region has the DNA TGTGCCACCTCCCCCGGCGGGAACACTGAAGCTTTCTTT. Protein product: CATSPGGNTEAFF.

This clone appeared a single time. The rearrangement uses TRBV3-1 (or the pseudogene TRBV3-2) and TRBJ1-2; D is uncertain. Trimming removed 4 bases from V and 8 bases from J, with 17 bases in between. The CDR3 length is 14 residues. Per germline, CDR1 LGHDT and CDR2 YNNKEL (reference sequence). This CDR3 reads CASSRLQAVGGYTF. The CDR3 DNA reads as TGTGCCAGCAGCCGTCTCCAGGCAGTGGGGGGCTACACCTTC.

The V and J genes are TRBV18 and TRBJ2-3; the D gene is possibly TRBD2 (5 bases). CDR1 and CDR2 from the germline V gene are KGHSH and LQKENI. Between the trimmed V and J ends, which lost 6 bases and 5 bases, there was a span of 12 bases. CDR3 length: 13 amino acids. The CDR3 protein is CASSPSRGDTQYF. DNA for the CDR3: TGTGCCAGCTCGCCTTCACGGGGAGATACGCAGTATTTT.

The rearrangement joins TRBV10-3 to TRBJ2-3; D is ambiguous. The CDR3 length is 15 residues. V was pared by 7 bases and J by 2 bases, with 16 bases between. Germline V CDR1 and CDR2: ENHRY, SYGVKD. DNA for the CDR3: TGTGCCATCAACCCGCATGAAGTGTCCACAGATACGCAGTATTTT. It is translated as CAINPHEVSTDTQYF.

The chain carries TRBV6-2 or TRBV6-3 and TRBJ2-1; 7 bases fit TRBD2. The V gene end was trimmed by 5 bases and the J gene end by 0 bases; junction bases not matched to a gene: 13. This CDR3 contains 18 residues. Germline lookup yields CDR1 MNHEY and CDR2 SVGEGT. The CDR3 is CASSGRTSGGSSYNEQFF. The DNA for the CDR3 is TGTGCCAGCAGTGGGAGGACTAGTGGGGGGAGCTCCTACAATGAGCAGTTCTTC.

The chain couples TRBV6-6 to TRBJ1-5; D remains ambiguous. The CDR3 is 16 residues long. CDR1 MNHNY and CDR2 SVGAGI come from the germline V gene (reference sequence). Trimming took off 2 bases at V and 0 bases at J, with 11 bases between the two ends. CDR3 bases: TGTGCCAGCAGTTACGGGGTAATGGATAGCAATCAGCCCCAGCATTTT. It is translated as CASSYGVMDSNQPQHF.